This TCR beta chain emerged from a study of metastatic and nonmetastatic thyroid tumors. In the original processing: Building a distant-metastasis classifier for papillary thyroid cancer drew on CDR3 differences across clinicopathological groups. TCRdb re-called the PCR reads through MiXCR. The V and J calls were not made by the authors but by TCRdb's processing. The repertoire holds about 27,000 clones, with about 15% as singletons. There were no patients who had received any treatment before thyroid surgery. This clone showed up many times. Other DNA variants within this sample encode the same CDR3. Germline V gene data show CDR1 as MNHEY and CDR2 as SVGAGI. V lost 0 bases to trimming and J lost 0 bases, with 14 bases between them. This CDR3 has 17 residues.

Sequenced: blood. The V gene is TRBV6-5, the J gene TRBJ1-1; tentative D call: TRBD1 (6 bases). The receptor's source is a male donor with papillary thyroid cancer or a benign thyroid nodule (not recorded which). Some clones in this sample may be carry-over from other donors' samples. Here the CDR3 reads CASSYSTTGSMNTEAFF. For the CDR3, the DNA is TGTGCCAGCAGTTACTCGACGACAGGTTCGATGAACACTGAAGCTTTCTTT.